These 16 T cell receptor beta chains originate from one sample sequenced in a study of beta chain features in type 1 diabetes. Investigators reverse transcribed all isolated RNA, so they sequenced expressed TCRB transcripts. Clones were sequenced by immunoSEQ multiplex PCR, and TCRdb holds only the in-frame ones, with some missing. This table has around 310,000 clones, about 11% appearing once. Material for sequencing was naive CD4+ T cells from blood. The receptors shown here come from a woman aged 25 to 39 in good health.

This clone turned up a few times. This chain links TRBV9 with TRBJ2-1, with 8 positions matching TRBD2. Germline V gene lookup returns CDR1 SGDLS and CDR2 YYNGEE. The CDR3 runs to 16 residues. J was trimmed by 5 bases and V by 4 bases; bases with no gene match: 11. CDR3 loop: CASSLVAGLKNNEQFF. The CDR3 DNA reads TGTGCCAGCAGCCTCGTAGCGGGATTGAAAAACAATGAGCAGTTCTTC. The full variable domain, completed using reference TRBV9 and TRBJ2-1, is DSGVTQTPKHLITATGQRVTLRCSPRSGDLSVYWYQQSLDQGLQFLIQYYNGEERAKGNILERFSAQQFPDLHSELNLSSLELGDSALYFCASSLVAGLKNNEQFFGPGTRLTVL.

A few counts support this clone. CDR3 residues: CSVEDRGDRRAKNIQYF. CDR3 sequence (DNA): TGCAGCGTTGAAGATCGTGGAGACAGACGAGCCAAAAACATTCAGTACTTC. The V and J genes are TRBV29-1 and TRBJ2-4, with D possibly being TRBD1 (5 bases). From germline, CDR1 is SQVTM and CDR2 ANQGSEA. Trimming removed 0 bases from V and 0 bases from J, with 15 bases in between. The CDR3 length is 17 residues.

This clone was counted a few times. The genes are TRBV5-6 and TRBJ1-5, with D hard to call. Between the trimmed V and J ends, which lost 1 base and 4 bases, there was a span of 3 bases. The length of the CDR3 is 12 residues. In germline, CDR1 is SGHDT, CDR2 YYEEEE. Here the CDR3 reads CASSLSNQPQHF. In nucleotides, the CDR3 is TGTGCCAGCAGCTTGTCAAATCAGCCCCAGCATTTT. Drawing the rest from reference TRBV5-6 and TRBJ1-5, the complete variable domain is DAGVTQSPTHLIKTRGQQVTLRCSPKSGHDTVSWYQQALGQGPQFIFQYYEEEERQRGNFPDRFSGHQFPNYSSELNVNALLLGDSALYLCASSLSNQPQHFGDGTRLSIL.

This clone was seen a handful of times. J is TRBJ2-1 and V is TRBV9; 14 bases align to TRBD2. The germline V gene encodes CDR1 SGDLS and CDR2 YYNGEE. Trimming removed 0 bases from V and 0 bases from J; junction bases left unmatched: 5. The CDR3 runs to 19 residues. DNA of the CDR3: TGTGCCAGCAGCGTAGCCCAGACTAGCGGGAGGGCCTCCTACAATGAGCAGTTCTTC. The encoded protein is CASSVAQTSGRASYNEQFF.

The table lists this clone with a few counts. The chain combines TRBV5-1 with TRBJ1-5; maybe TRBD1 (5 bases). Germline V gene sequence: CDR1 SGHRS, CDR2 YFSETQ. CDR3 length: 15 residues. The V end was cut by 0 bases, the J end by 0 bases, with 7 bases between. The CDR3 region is CASSLEGFSNQPQHF. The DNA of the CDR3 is TGCGCCAGCAGCTTGGAGGGGTTTAGCAATCAGCCCCAGCATTTT.

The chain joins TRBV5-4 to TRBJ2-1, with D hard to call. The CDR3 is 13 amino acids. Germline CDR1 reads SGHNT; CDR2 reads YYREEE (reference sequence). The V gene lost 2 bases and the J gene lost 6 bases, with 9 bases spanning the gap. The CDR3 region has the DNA TGTGCCAGCAGCTTCACCGGTACCAATGAGCAGTTCTTC. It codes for CASSFTGTNEQFF.

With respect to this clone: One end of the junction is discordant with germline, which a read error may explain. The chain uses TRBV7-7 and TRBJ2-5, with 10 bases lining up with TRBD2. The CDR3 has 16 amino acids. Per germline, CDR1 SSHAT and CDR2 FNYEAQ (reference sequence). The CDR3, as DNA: TGTGCTAGCAGCTTCCGACTAGCGGGCCCGCAAGAGACCCAGTACTTC. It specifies CASSFRLAGPQETQYF.

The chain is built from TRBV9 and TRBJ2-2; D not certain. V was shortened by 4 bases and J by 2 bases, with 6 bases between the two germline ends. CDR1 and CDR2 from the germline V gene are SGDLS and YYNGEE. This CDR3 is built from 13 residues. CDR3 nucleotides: TGTGCCAGCAGCACGCGAAACACCGGGGAGCTGTTTTTT. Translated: CASSTRNTGELFF.

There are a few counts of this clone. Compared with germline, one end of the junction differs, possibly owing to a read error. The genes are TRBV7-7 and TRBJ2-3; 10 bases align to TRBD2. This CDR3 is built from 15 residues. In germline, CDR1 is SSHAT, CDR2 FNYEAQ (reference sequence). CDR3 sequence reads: CASSFSLAGGDTQYF. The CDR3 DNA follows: TGTGCTAGCAGCTTTAGCTTAGCGGGAGGAGATACGCAGTATTTT.

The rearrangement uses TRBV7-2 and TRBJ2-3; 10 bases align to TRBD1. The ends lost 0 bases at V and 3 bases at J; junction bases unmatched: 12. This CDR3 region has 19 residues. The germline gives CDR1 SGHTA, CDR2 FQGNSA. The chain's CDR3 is CASSLAQGPGQGQTDTQYF. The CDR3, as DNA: TGTGCCAGCAGCTTAGCGCAGGGACCGGGACAGGGGCAGACAGATACGCAGTATTTT.

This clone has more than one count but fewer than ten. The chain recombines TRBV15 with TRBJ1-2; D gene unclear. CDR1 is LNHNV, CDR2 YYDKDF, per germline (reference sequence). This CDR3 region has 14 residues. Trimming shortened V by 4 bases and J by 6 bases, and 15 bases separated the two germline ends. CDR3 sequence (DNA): TGTGCCACCAGCATTGGGAGGGATCAAGATGGCTACACCTTC. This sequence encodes CATSIGRDQDGYTF.

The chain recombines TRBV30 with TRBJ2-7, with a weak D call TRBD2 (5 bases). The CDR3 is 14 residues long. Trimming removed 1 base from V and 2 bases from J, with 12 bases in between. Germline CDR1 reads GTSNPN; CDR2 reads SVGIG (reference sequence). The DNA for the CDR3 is TGTGCCTGGAGTGGTCCGACGGGGACCTACGAGCAGTACTTC. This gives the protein CAWSGPTGTYEQYF. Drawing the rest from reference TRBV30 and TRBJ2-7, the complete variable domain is SQTIHQWPATLVQPVGSPLSLECTVEGTSNPNLYWYRQAAGRGLQLLFYSVGIGQISSEVPQNLSASRPQDRQFILSSKKLLLSDSGFYLCAWSGPTGTYEQYFGPGTRLTVT.

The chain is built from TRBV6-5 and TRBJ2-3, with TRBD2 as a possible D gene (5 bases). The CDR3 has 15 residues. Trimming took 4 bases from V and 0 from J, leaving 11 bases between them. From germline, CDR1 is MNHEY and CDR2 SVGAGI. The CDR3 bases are TGTGCCAGCAGTTGGGGAGCCGTAAGCACAGATACGCAGTATTTT. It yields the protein CASSWGAVSTDTQYF.

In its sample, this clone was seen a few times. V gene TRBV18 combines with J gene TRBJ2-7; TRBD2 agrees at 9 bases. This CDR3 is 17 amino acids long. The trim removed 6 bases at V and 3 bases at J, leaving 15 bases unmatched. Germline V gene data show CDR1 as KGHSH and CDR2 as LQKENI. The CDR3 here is CASSPTRLADVIYEQYF. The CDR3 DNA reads TGTGCCAGCTCTCCGACCCGACTAGCGGACGTCATCTACGAGCAGTACTTC.

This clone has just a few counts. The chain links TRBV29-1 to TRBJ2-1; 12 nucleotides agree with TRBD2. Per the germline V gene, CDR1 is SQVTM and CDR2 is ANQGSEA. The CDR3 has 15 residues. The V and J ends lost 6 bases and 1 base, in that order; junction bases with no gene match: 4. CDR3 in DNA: TGCAGCGTCCCAGGACTAGCGGGATCCTACAATGAGCAGTTCTTC. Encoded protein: CSVPGLAGSYNEQFF.

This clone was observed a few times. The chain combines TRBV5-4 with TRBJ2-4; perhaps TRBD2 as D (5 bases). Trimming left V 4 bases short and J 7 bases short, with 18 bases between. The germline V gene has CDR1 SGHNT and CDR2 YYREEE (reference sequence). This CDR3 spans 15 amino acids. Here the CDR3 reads CASSKEVRPLNIQYF. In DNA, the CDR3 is TGTGCCAGCAGCAAGGAGGTCCGCCCCCTGAACATTCAGTACTTC.